The rows below give T cell receptor beta chains drawn from one sample of a study of cytomegalovirus exposure and HLA in healthy donors. The protocol was immunoSEQ multiplex PCR, while the TCRdb copy is restricted to in-frame clones and leaves out a portion. The repertoire table contains about 210,000 clones. Source material: PBMCs. The receptors stem from a woman in her 30s in good health and CMV-seropositive. Both conserved end residues are part of each CDR3. The D gene is left open where the match is weak.

J,V,D,DNA,CDR3
TRBJ1-5,TRBV29-1,TRBD1,TGCAGCGTTCGGACAGGGGGACAGCCCCAGCATTTT,CSVRTGGQPQHF
TRBJ2-3,TRBV27,TRBD2,TGTGCCAGCAGTTCACTAGCGGGGGGGTACACAGATACGCAGTATTTT,CASSSLAGGYTDTQYF
TRBJ1-1,TRBV6-5,TRBD1,TGTGCCATCAAGCAGGGGGCGCGGACTGAAGCTTTCTTT,CAIKQGARTEAFF
TRBJ1-4,TRBV10-3,TRBD1,TGTGCCACCAGTGAGTCTGACAGGGGACTGTTTTTT,CATSESDRGLFF
TRBJ1-2,TRBV4-1,-,TGCGCCAGCAGCCCCCTGAACCCCTTAGGGTTGGGGAGCGGCTACACCTTC,CASSPLNPLGLGSGYTF
TRBJ2-6,TRBV5-1,-,TGCGCCAGCCGACAGGATTCGGGGACTGGGGCCAACGTCCTGACTTTC,CASRQDSGTGANVLTF
TRBJ2-1,TRBV5-1,-,TGCGCCAGCAGCTTGTTTGCCGGGGGGCAATACAATGAGCAGTTCTTC,CASSLFAGGQYNEQFF
TRBJ2-5,TRBV4-1,TRBD1,TGCGCCAGCAGCCAAGATCCAGGGACAGGGCCCGAAGAGACCCAGTACTTC,CASSQDPGTGPEETQYF
TRBJ1-2,TRBV15,-,TGTGCCACCAGCAGAGATCATCTACGGGCGGCGGGCCTGTATGGCTACACCTTC,CATSRDHLRAAGLYGYTF
TRBJ2-4,TRBV28,TRBD2,TGTGCCAGCAGTCCCCCGGGAAGCGGGAGGGCGGGGTCCAAAAACATTCAGTACTTC,CASSPPGSGRAGSKNIQYF
TRBJ1-3,TRBV19,-,TGTGCCAGTAGCCTGACTGGGACACGGATAGGAAACACCATATATTTT,CASSLTGTRIGNTIYF
TRBJ2-1,TRBV10-1,TRBD1,TGCGCCAGCCGGGACAGGGTAGGCAATGAGCAGTTCTTC,CASRDRVGNEQFF
TRBJ1-4,TRBV5-1,-,TGCGCCAGCAGCATCCAACCAGGCCCAAGGGAAAAACTGTTTTTT,CASSIQPGPREKLFF
TRBJ2-7,TRBV28,TRBD1,TGTGCCAGCACTCCATCCGGGACAGGGCCCTACGAGCAGTACTTC,CASTPSGTGPYEQYF
TRBJ2-3,TRBV15,-,TGTGCCACCAGCAGAGTTCACACTAGAATACCAAGCACAGATACGCAGTATTTT,CATSRVHTRIPSTDTQYF
TRBJ1-4,TRBV4-2,TRBD1,TGTGCCAGCGGAAAAGGACAGGGATATGAAAAACTGTTTTTT,CASGKGQGYEKLFF
TRBJ2-5,TRBV28,-,TGTGCCAGCAGTTTTTCGAACAGTGAGACCCAGTACTTC,CASSFSNSETQYF
TRBJ2-6,TRBV29-1,TRBD1,TGCAGCGTCTTACAGGGGGCGGCTACTTTGGGGGCCAACGTCCTGACTTTC,CSVLQGAATLGANVLTF
TRBJ2-7,TRBV30,TRBD1,TGTGCCTGGAGTAGAAAACAGGGGAAGGTCTACGAGCAGTACTTC,CAWSRKQGKVYEQYF
TRBJ1-2,TRBV6-5,TRBD1,TGTGCCAGCAGTTACATTGGACAGGGGCTCTATGGCTACACCTTC,CASSYIGQGLYGYTF
TRBJ2-1,TRBV5-1,TRBD2,TGCGCCAGCAGCTCTACTAGCGGGAGACTCCTCTACAATGAGCAGTTCTTC,CASSSTSGRLLYNEQFF
TRBJ1-1,TRBV27,TRBD1,TGTGCCAGCAGTTCAACAACAACAGGGGTAAATGAAGCTTTCTTT,CASSSTTTGVNEAFF